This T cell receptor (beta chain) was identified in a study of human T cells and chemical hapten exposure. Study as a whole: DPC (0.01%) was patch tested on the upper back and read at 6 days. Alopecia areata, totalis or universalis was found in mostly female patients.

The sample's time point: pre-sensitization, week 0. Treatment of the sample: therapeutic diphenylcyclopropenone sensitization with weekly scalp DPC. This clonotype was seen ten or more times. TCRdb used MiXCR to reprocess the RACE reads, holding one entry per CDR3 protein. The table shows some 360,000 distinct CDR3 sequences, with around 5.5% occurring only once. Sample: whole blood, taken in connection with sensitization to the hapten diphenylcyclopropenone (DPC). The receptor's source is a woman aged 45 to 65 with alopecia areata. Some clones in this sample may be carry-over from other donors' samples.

DNA for the CDR3: TGCAGCGTACCCGAGGAGGGGGCGCGGAATGGCTACACCTTC. The encoded protein is CSVPEEGARNGYTF. The rearrangement uses TRBV29-1 and TRBJ1-2, with 7 bases identical to TRBD1. CDR1 and CDR2 (germline): SQVTM, ANQGSEA. After removal of 6 bases from V and 6 bases from J, the junction contained 13 bases not matched to a gene. This CDR3 region has 14 residues.